The 30 T cell receptor beta chains below all came from one sample that was sequenced in a study of CXCR3-negative and CXCR3-positive naive CD8 T cells. The libraries of TRB cDNA were constructed through 5' RACE using UMI labels. TCRdb re-called the 5' RACE reads, yielding one record per CDR3 amino acid sequence without DNA. The table for this sample gives over 100,000 distinct CDR3 sequences. Sequenced: naive CXCR3- CD8+ T cells from blood. This sample's subset: CD45RO-CCR7+CD27+CD95- naive CD8+ T cells lacking CXCR3 (TNR3-). These TCRs come from a human donor in good health. Some clones in this sample may be carry-over from other donors' samples.

The rearrangement joins TRBV29-1 to TRBJ2-2; TCRdb's D gene call, TRBD1, goes unchecked for lack of DNA. Germline V gene lookup returns CDR1 SQVTM and CDR2 ANQGSEA. The CDR3 sequence is 18 residues long. CDR3 loop: CSVGGGLGQGVSSGELFF.

The chain employs TRBV7-2 and TRBJ2-5; with no DNA, the TCRdb D assignment of TRBD2 cannot be verified. There are 17 residues in the CDR3. Germline V CDR1 and CDR2: SGHTA, FQGNSA. CDR3 loop: CASSPARLAGVGETQYF.

This sequence joins TRBV5-6 and TRBJ2-7. Germline CDR1 is SGHDT and CDR2 is YYEEEE. The CDR3 extends over 13 amino acids. The CDR3 here is CASSFRAAYEQYF.

This chain connects TRBV28 to TRBJ2-2; TCRdb's D call, TRBD1, is unchecked because there is no DNA. This CDR3 has 16 residues. Germline-derived CDR1 and CDR2 are MDHEN and SYDVKM. The CDR3 reads CASNSGTRQETGELFF. Using reference TRBV28 and TRBJ2-2 for the parts outside the CDR3, the full variable domain is DVKVTQSSRYLVKRTGEKVFLECVQDMDHENMFWYRQDPGLGLRLIYFSYDVKMKEKGDIPEGYSVSREKKERFSLILESASTNQTSMYLCASNSGTRQETGELFFGEGSRLTVL.

V and J are TRBV5-5 and TRBJ2-1; TCRdb reports TRBD2, a call that lacks DNA to check it against. Germline values: CDR1 SGHKS, CDR2 YYEKEE (reference sequence). The CDR3 has 16 residues. CDR3 residues: CASSLSKWANYNEQFF. The full variable domain, completed using reference TRBV5-5 and TRBJ2-1, is DAGVTQSPTHLIKTRGQQVTLRCSPISGHKSVSWYQQVLGQGPQFIFQYYEKEERGRGNFPDRFSARQFPNYSSELNVNALLLGDSALYLCASSLSKWANYNEQFFGPGTRLTVL.

CDR3 in amino acids: CARGPDNEQFF. The V call is TRBV7-9, the J call TRBJ2-1; there is no DNA to check the TCRdb D call of TRBD1. The length of the CDR3 is 11 residues. The germline CDR1 and CDR2 sequences are SEHNR and FQNEAQ (reference sequence).

The chain uses TRBV29-1 and TRBJ1-1. Germline CDR1 reads SQVTM; CDR2 reads ANQGSEA. This CDR3 region has 12 residues. This CDR3 reads CSVEEADTEAFF.

The chain carries TRBV29-1 and TRBJ2-3; the TRBD2 assignment by TCRdb is unverifiable without DNA. The CDR3 loop spans 15 amino acids. Germline lookup yields CDR1 SQVTM and CDR2 ANQGSEA. CDR3 protein: CSVEGSGGYTDTQYF.

The V and J genes are TRBV29-1 and TRBJ2-7; TCRdb's D call of TRBD1 is untestable without DNA. The CDR3 is 15 amino acids. Germline V gene data show CDR1 as SQVTM and CDR2 as ANQGSEA. The CDR3 is CSVEDETGVSYEQYF.

The CDR3 spells CSVDQGRGMNTEAFF. The chain recombines TRBV29-1 with TRBJ1-1. Germline V gene lookup returns CDR1 SQVTM and CDR2 ANQGSEA. The CDR3 has 15 amino acids.

The rearrangement joins TRBV14 to TRBJ2-1; TCRdb calls TRBD2, which cannot be checked without DNA. Germline V gene data show CDR1 as SGHDN and CDR2 as FVKESK. CDR3 length equals 16 residues. The CDR3 spells CASSHYRGTRDNELFF.

This rearrangement joins TRBV24-1 to TRBJ2-2. Per the germline V gene, CDR1 is KGHDR and CDR2 is SFDVKD. The CDR3 covers 13 residues. The CDR3 region is CATSDLPSGELFF.

This sequence joins TRBV6-2 or TRBV6-3 and TRBJ1-1. The germline gives CDR1 MNHEY, CDR2 SVGEGT. The CDR3 totals 13 residues. The CDR3: CASSYPGVPEAFF.

This chain connects TRBV27 to TRBJ2-1; the TCRdb call, TRBD2, lacks DNA for checking. This CDR3 is 13 amino acids long. Germline CDR1 MNHEY, CDR2 SMNVEV (reference sequence). CDR3: CASSLNPALEQFF.

The chain combines TRBV29-1 with TRBJ2-7. Germline V gives CDR1 SQVTM, CDR2 ANQGSEA. CDR3 length: 12 amino acids. The CDR3 sequence is CSVETEPYEQYF.

The chain combines TRBV6-5 with TRBJ2-1; no DNA is available, so the TRBD2 call from TCRdb remains unchecked. CDR3 length: 15 amino acids. Germline assignment: CDR1 MNHEY and CDR2 SVGAGI. The CDR3 loop is CASSYGTLNPNEQFF.

The rearrangement links TRBV7-9 to TRBJ2-7; the D call of TRBD1 rests on TCRdb alone, since no DNA is present to check it. CDR3 length: 13 residues. Germline CDR1 and CDR2: SEHNR and FQNEAQ (reference sequence). CDR3: CASSHDRFYEQYF.

This CDR3 reads CSLLDGVNTEAFF. V gene TRBV29-1 combines with J gene TRBJ1-1. This CDR3 spans 13 amino acids. From germline, CDR1 is SQVTM and CDR2 ANQGSEA.

The chain joins TRBV29-1 to TRBJ2-7; TCRdb outputs TRBD2, but without DNA this stays unchecked. CDR1 is SQVTM, CDR2 ANQGSEA, per germline. This CDR3 is 12 amino acids long. CDR3 region: CSVEDQADEQYF.

The rearrangement links TRBV7-6 to TRBJ1-1; TCRdb indicates TRBD1, and absent DNA this call remains unverified. Germline V gives CDR1 SGHVS, CDR2 FNYEAQ. The CDR3 loop spans 18 amino acids. CDR3 protein: CASSLAVRDREGSTEAFF.

The chain employs TRBV4-3 and TRBJ2-2. There are 13 residues in the CDR3. CDR1 LGHNA and CDR2 YSLEER come from the germline V gene. This CDR3 reads CASSQVLIGELFF.

V is TRBV27 and J is TRBJ1-6; with no DNA, the TCRdb D assignment of TRBD1 cannot be verified. The CDR3 is 15 amino acids. CDR1 is MNHEY and CDR2 is SMNVEV in the germline V gene (reference sequence). CDR3 sequence: CASSLSSSGEAPLHF.

The V gene is TRBV4-2, the J gene TRBJ2-3; TCRdb proposes TRBD2, but this gene call is untestable without DNA. CDR1 is LGHNA and CDR2 is YNFKEQ in the germline V gene. The CDR3 has 16 amino acids. CDR3 protein: CASSIPSGGAADTQYF.

The chain combines TRBV12-3 or TRBV12-4 with TRBJ2-1; TCRdb picks TRBD1, but there is no DNA to check that call. CDR3 length: 13 residues. This CDR3 reads CASSFGGRGEQFF.

V and J are TRBV29-1 and TRBJ2-1; the D gene TCRdb calls, TRBD1, cannot be checked with no DNA. Germline assignment: CDR1 SQVTM and CDR2 ANQGSEA. There are 13 residues in the CDR3. CDR3 residues: CSVVSGGFGEQFF.

The J gene is TRBJ2-5, the V gene TRBV28. Germline V gene sequence: CDR1 MDHEN, CDR2 SYDVKM. CDR3 length: 11 residues. This CDR3 is CASQSEETQYF. Looking up the rest from reference TRBV28 and TRBJ2-5 gives the full variable domain: DVKVTQSSRYLVKRTGEKVFLECVQDMDHENMFWYRQDPGLGLRLIYFSYDVKMKEKGDIPEGYSVSREKKERFSLILESASTNQTSMYLCASQSEETQYFGPGTRLLVL.

The chain uses TRBV11-1 and TRBJ1-3. From germline, CDR1 is SGHAT and CDR2 FQDESV (reference sequence). The CDR3 spans 16 residues. The CDR3 is CASSLWDRNSGNTIYF.

The CDR3 reads CSVETRGGGYTF. This chain uses TRBV29-1 with TRBJ1-2; TCRdb's D call of TRBD1 is untestable without DNA. The CDR3 has 12 residues. From germline, CDR1 is SQVTM and CDR2 ANQGSEA.

The chain uses TRBV7-9 and TRBJ1-2; absent DNA, TCRdb's TRBD1 call cannot be checked. This CDR3 is built from 15 residues. Germline V gives CDR1 SEHNR, CDR2 FQNEAQ (reference sequence). The CDR3 loop is CASSWTLTGEEGYTF.

V and J are TRBV9 and TRBJ2-7; there is no DNA to check the TCRdb D call of TRBD1. The CDR3 spans 17 residues. CDR1 SGDLS and CDR2 YYNGEE come from the germline V gene. The CDR3 is CASSVTGTGARGDEQYF.